The 9 T cell receptor beta chains given below trace back to one sample, sequenced in a study of blood T cells in healthy people across ages. Using a J-beta primer mix together with a sample-barcoded 5' primer, a second PCR was run for roughly 6 to 12 cycles. TCRdb re-derived calls from the 5' RACE reads in MiXCR, one entry per CDR3 protein. The profile covers about 1.5 million distinct CDR3 sequences, with roughly 43% appearing a single time and approximately 4% taken by the ten largest. Sequences were obtained from blood. These receptors all come from a woman aged 18-29 years in good health.

For this clonotype: Germline is not matched at one junction end, which may reflect a read error. The V gene is TRBV10-3, the J gene TRBJ1-1; maybe TRBD1 (5 bases). CDR3 size: 13 residues. Germline V gene data show CDR1 as ENHRY and CDR2 as SYGVKD. CDR3 loop: CAISEAGTGGAFF. Here the CDR3 DNA reads TGCGCCATCAGTGAAGCAGGGACGGGTGGAGCTTTCTTT.

This clonotype was seen a handful of times. CDR3 in amino acids: CASSQDARANYEQYF. The CDR3 region has the DNA TGCGCCAGCAGCCAAGACGCCAGGGCCAACTACGAGCAGTACTTC. The chain recombines TRBV4-3 with TRBJ2-7; D is perhaps TRBD1 (5 bases). Germline lookup yields CDR1 LGHNA and CDR2 YSLEER. Between the trimmed V and J ends, which lost 0 bases and 3 bases, there was a span of 12 bases. This CDR3 comprises 15 residues.

The chain employs TRBV27 and TRBJ2-7, with D perhaps matching TRBD2 (6 bases). The germline V gene has CDR1 MNHEY and CDR2 SMNVEV (reference sequence). The CDR3 contains 16 residues. Between the trimmed V and J ends, which lost 3 bases and 2 bases, there was a span of 17 bases. CDR3 loop: CASSLGDHSGAYEQYF. CDR3 in DNA: TGTGCCAGCAGTTTGGGGGACCATTCGGGGGCCTACGAGCAGTACTTC.

V gene TRBV14 combines with J gene TRBJ1-5; D not certain. The CDR3 runs 14 residues. The germline gives CDR1 SGHDN, CDR2 FVKESK. V lost 4 bases, J lost 3 bases, and 10 bases lay in between. The CDR3 region has the DNA TGTGCCAGCAGCCTAGTGCGTTTCAATCAGCCCCAGCATTTT. This sequence encodes CASSLVRFNQPQHF.

This clonotype was counted only a few times. V and J are TRBV29-1 and TRBJ2-5; a weak D match, TRBD2 (6 bases). Near its end, the DNA agrees better with TRBJ2-7, so the J call may be wrong. CDR1 and CDR2 from the germline V gene are SQVTM and ANQGSEA. The CDR3 runs 14 residues. The CDR3 here is CSVATLARGYEQYF. The CDR3 DNA reads TGCAGCGTCGCGACTCTCGCGCGGGGATACGAGCAGTACTTC.

The rearrangement uses TRBV20-1 and TRBJ2-4; D not certain. The germline V and J ends were trimmed by 6 bases and 0 bases, with 9 bases remaining between them. Looked up from germline, CDR1 is DFQATT and CDR2 is SNEGSKA (reference sequence). The CDR3 length is 13 residues. For the CDR3, the DNA is TGCAGTGCCCTACATCCAGCCAAAAACATTCAGTACTTC. Protein product: CSALHPAKNIQYF.

J is TRBJ1-1 and V is TRBV21-1; TRBD1 was called by the table and not checked on the DNA. TRBV21-1 is classified as a pseudogene. This CDR3 spans 17 amino acids. The CDR3 DNA follows: TGTGCCAGCAGCAAAGGTCGCGACAGGAGTCGAAACACTGAAGCTTTCTTT. Its translation: CASSKGRDRSRNTEAFF.

This chain uses TRBV29-1 with TRBJ1-4; no reliable D call. Germline V gene lookup returns CDR1 SQVTM and CDR2 ANQGSEA. V shed 4 bases and J shed 7 bases, with 13 bases lying between them. The CDR3 is made up of 13 amino acids. CDR3 bases: TGCAGCGTTGGGCCCATCTTTGGTGAAAAACTGTTTTTT. Encoded protein: CSVGPIFGEKLFF.

The chain combines TRBV9 with TRBJ1-2, with 7 bases aligning to TRBD1. Germline CDR1 is SGDLS and CDR2 is YYNGEE. CDR3 length: 16 residues. V lost 3 bases and J lost 2; bases outside the gene matches: 10. CDR3 in amino acids: CASSALRDRVNYGYTF. In DNA, the CDR3 is TGTGCCAGCAGCGCCCTTAGAGACAGGGTCAACTATGGCTACACCTTC.